One and the same sample provided the 21 T cell receptor beta chains below, sequenced in a study of shared clonotypes between healthy human individuals. TCRdb's table, derived via immunoSEQ multiplex PCR, lists solely in-frame clones and lacks some. Of approximately 100,000 clones in the sample, under 70% were seen once. Sequencing was performed on memory CD8+ T cells sorted from blood. Subset here: CD45RO+ cells pooled with CCR7-negative TemRA cells. The source is a woman in her twenties or thirties in good health.

Details on this clone: One end of the junction is discordant with germline, which a read error may explain. This sequence joins TRBV4-1 and TRBJ2-7; 13 positions agree with TRBD2. The V gene's germline CDR1 is MGHRA and CDR2 YSYEKL. This CDR3 has 16 amino acids. The CDR3 nucleotides are TGTGCCAGCAGCCAAGATCAACTAGCGGGAGGGCGGGAGCAGTACTTC. Its translation is CASSQDQLAGGREQYF.

The chain carries TRBV2 and TRBJ1-1; D is undetermined. The CDR3 totals 12 residues. V shed 4 bases and J shed 7 bases, with 10 bases lying between them. Germline loops: CDR1 SNHLY, CDR2 FYNNEI. CDR3 amino acids: CASSGGFFEAFF. The DNA for the CDR3 is TGTGCCAGCAGTGGAGGTTTCTTTGAAGCTTTCTTT.

This clone was seen at least ten times. The chain recombines TRBV6-4 with TRBJ2-2, with 7 bases identical to TRBD2. J was trimmed by 3 bases and V by 4 bases; bases with no gene match: 5. The CDR3 loop spans 15 amino acids. Germline V gives CDR1 MRHNA, CDR2 SNTAGT. The CDR3 reads CASSATSEHTGELFF. The CDR3 DNA follows: TGTGCCAGCAGTGCCACTAGCGAGCACACCGGGGAGCTGTTTTTT.

V usage is TRBV9 and J usage is TRBJ1-1, with 7 bases identical to TRBD1. CDR1 is SGDLS and CDR2 is YYNGEE in the germline V gene. CDR3 size: 15 residues. V dropped 1 base and J dropped 4; count of bases not matched to a gene: 7. In DNA form, the CDR3 reads TGTGCCAGCAGCGTAACAGGGGTAGGTTTCACTGAAGCTTTCTTT. Encoded protein: CASSVTGVGFTEAFF.

This clone was seen a few times. The chain employs TRBV6-4 and TRBJ2-1; 9 bases are shared with TRBD2. This CDR3 comprises 15 residues. V dropped 5 bases and J dropped 4; count of bases not matched to a gene: 6. CDR1 MRHNA and CDR2 SNTAGT come from the germline V gene. DNA for the CDR3: TGTGCCAGCAGTACTATAGCGGGAGATTACAATGAGCAGTTCTTC. This encodes CASSTIAGDYNEQFF.

V and J are TRBV4-1 and TRBJ1-1; weak D call: TRBD1 (5 bases). Per germline, CDR1 MGHRA and CDR2 YSYEKL. The length of the CDR3 is 16 residues. Trimming took off 0 bases at V and 1 base at J, with 12 bases between the two ends. The CDR3 sequence: CASSQDGGSPNTEAFF. DNA for the CDR3: TGCGCCAGCAGCCAAGATGGGGGATCCCCGAACACTGAAGCTTTCTTT.

The chain recombines TRBV27 with TRBJ2-7, with 11 bases matching TRBD1. CDR3 length: 16 amino acids. V lost 0 bases to trimming and J lost 4 bases; unmatched junction nucleotides: 5. CDR1 and CDR2 from the germline V gene are MNHEY and SMNVEV (reference sequence). The CDR3 nucleotides are TGTGCCAGCAGTTTATCTGGGACAGGGGGGGTGTACGAGCAGTACTTC. Its protein is CASSLSGTGGVYEQYF.

V and J are TRBV7-9 and TRBJ2-5; tentative D call: TRBD2 (6 bases). Trimming pared 2 bases from V and 0 bases from J, leaving 7 bases between. This CDR3 region has 14 residues. CDR1 and CDR2 from the germline V gene are SEHNR and FQNEAQ (reference sequence). The CDR3 DNA is TGTGCCAGCAGCTTAAGGGACTACCAAGAGACCCAGTACTTC. It encodes CASSLRDYQETQYF.

The chain has TRBV9 and TRBJ2-3; D unresolved. The CDR3 loop spans 14 amino acids. The ends were cut back, 0 bases at V and 0 bases at J, with 5 bases in the middle. The germline CDR1 and CDR2 sequences are SGDLS and YYNGEE. The CDR3 DNA is TGTGCCAGCAGCGTAGTCGGCAGCACAGATACGCAGTATTTT. As protein: CASSVVGSTDTQYF.

The chain employs TRBV28 and TRBJ1-5, with D maybe TRBD1 (5 bases). This CDR3 has 15 residues. Per the germline V gene, CDR1 is MDHEN and CDR2 is SYDVKM. V shed 4 bases and J shed 5 bases, with 15 bases lying between them. For the CDR3, the DNA is TGTGCCAGCAGTTCTATCAGGCAGGGCTATCAGCCCCAGCATTTT. This encodes CASSSIRQGYQPQHF.

The CDR3 region is CASRTNQGWANYGYTF. In DNA, the CDR3 is TGTGCCAGCAGGACGAACCAGGGATGGGCCAACTATGGCTACACCTTC. This chain links TRBV2 with TRBJ1-2; TRBD1 is a possible D gene (5 bases). This CDR3 contains 16 residues. CDR1 and CDR2 (germline): SNHLY, FYNNEI. Trimming cost V 6 bases and J 2 bases, with 19 bases left between them.

The chain employs TRBV6-6 and TRBJ2-2, with 10 bases lining up with TRBD2. J gave up 3 bases and V 5 bases, and 3 bases lay outside the gene matches. The germline V gene has CDR1 MNHNY and CDR2 SVGAGI (reference sequence). This CDR3 is 15 amino acids long. DNA of the CDR3: TGTGCCAGCAGTCTCGGGACTAGCGACACCGGGGAGCTGTTTTTT. Amino acids: CASSLGTSDTGELFF.

The chain is built from TRBV27 and TRBJ1-4, with D tentatively TRBD1 (5 bases). This CDR3 contains 14 residues. The ends were cut back, 4 bases at V and 6 bases at J, with 12 bases in the middle. Germline assignment: CDR1 MNHEY and CDR2 SMNVEV (reference sequence). DNA for the CDR3: TGTGCCAGCAGTTCAGGGTGGGGAGATGAAAAACTGTTTTTT. Translated: CASSSGWGDEKLFF. The full variable domain, its missing parts supplied by reference TRBV27 and TRBJ1-4, is EAQVTQNPRYLITVTGKKLTVTCSQNMNHEYMSWYRQDPGLGLRQIYYSMNVEVTDKGDVPEGYKVSRKEKRNFPLILESPSPNQTSLYFCASSSGWGDEKLFFGSGTQLSVL.

This clone was counted between two and nine times. CDR3 amino acids: CASSKTGTWLEQFF. In DNA, the CDR3 is TGTGCCAGTAGTAAAACCGGGACCTGGCTTGAGCAGTTCTTC. The V call is TRBV19, the J call TRBJ2-1; D tentatively fits TRBD1 or TRBD2 (5 bases each). Trimming took 4 bases from V and 9 from J, leaving 16 bases between them. The CDR3 runs 14 residues. Germline CDR1 reads LNHDA; CDR2 reads SQIVND (reference sequence).

This chain links TRBV10-3 with TRBJ2-7; D gene unclear. The V and J ends lost 9 bases and 0 bases respectively, with 6 bases between them. CDR1 is ENHRY, CDR2 SYGVKD, per germline. The CDR3 has 11 amino acids. CDR3 coding DNA: TGTGCCATAGGGTCCTCCTACGAGCAGTACTTC. Amino acid sequence: CAIGSSYEQYF.

The chain combines TRBV7-9 with TRBJ2-5; 10 nucleotides agree with TRBD2. The V segment lost 5 bases and the J segment 2 bases; nucleotides outside the gene matches: 5. Germline V gene lookup returns CDR1 SEHNR and CDR2 FQNEAQ (reference sequence). The length of the CDR3 is 15 residues. The CDR3 DNA reads TGTGCCAGCAGCGTAGTAGCGGGAGGTCAAGAGACCCAGTACTTC. Translation: CASSVVAGGQETQYF.

The CDR3 loop reads CSASGTYEQYF. The DNA for the CDR3 is TGCAGTGCCTCGGGCACCTACGAGCAGTACTTC. The rearrangement uses TRBV20-1 and TRBJ2-5; D is uncertain. The end of the DNA fits TRBJ2-7 better, so the J call may be wrong. Germline V CDR1 and CDR2: DFQATT, SNEGSKA (reference sequence). This CDR3 region has 11 residues.

The V gene is TRBV5-1, the J gene TRBJ2-7; D remains ambiguous. Germline CDR1 reads SGHRS; CDR2 reads YFSETQ. V gave up 0 bases and J gave up 6 bases, with 7 bases separating them. This CDR3 has 12 residues. CDR3 nucleotide sequence: TGCGCCAGCAGCTTGGATATCGGCGAGCAGTACTTC. Translating it yields CASSLDIGEQYF. Looking up the rest from reference TRBV5-1 and TRBJ2-7 gives the full variable domain: KAGVTQTPRYLIKTRGQQVTLSCSPISGHRSVSWYQQTPGQGLQFLFEYFSETQRNKGNFPGRFSGRQFSNSRSEMNVSTLELGDSALYLCASSLDIGEQYFGPGTRLTVT.

The J gene is TRBJ1-1, the V gene TRBV29-1, with D perhaps matching TRBD1 (5 bases). Germline CDR1 is SQVTM and CDR2 is ANQGSEA. Trimming left V 4 bases short and J 5 bases short, with 14 bases between. The CDR3 is 13 residues long. CDR3 nucleotide sequence: TGCAGCGTTGGGCCAGGGTTTGGAACTGAAGCTTTCTTT. Amino acids: CSVGPGFGTEAFF.

This clone was observed at least ten times. The genes are TRBV29-1 and TRBJ2-3, with D hard to call. Between the trimmed V and J ends, which lost 7 bases and 2 bases, there was a span of 13 bases. The germline V gene encodes CDR1 SQVTM and CDR2 ANQGSEA. The CDR3 is made up of 13 amino acids. CDR3 DNA: TGCAGCGCTCACAGAGAGAACACAGATACGCAGTATTTT. It encodes CSAHRENTDTQYF.

The rearrangement uses TRBV28 and TRBJ2-1, with no clear D. The CDR3 is 14 residues long. Germline V CDR1 and CDR2: MDHEN, SYDVKM. V was cut by 6 bases and J by 2 bases, with 11 bases left in between. The DNA for the CDR3 is TGTGCCAGCAGCACCTTAGAAACCTACAATGAGCAGTTCTTC. Its translation: CASSTLETYNEQFF.